The present entry profiles one T cell receptor (beta chain) with its context. This sample stems from a study of blood T cell repertoires in COVID-19. Turning to the study itself: Italy, Spain and the United States were the sources of the convalescent and acute COVID-19 samples. PBMCs, B-cell-depleted T cells, or T cells provided the cDNA or gDNA that made up the material.

Germline V gives CDR1 LNHDA, CDR2 SQIVND (reference sequence). This CDR3 is 14 amino acids long. The germline V and J ends were trimmed by 2 bases and 1 base, with 8 bases remaining between them. Measured with immunoSEQ multiplex PCR; TCRdb has only the in-frame clones, and not every one. The sample yields 180,000 or so clones, around 80% seen once. This chain uses TRBV19 with TRBJ1-1; no definite D call. The sequencing input was peripheral blood. The TCR originated in a woman aged 70-85 years with COVID-19, enrolled during active disease. Here the CDR3 reads CASSIRLENTEAFF. The CDR3 DNA reads TGTGCCAGTAGTATACGACTTGAGAACACTGAAGCTTTCTTT.